This T cell receptor beta chain derives from a study of technical replicates of blood from a handful of donors. Sequenced by immunoSEQ multiplex PCR; TCRdb stores in-frame clones only, minus some. The sample records tens of thousands of clones, 91% being singletons. This CDR3 is 14 amino acids long. V shed 4 bases and J 5 bases; nucleotides not matched to a gene: 5. CDR1 is SGHNT, CDR2 YYREEE, per germline (reference sequence). The chain employs TRBV5-4 and TRBJ1-4, with TRBD1 matching over 7 bases. This clonotype was sampled from a human donor in good health. Material for sequencing was T cells isolated from PBMCs. The CDR3 protein is CASSHRDRNEKLFF. The CDR3 DNA reads TGTGCCAGCAGCCACCGGGACAGAAATGAAAAACTGTTTTTT.